The clone carrying this TCR beta chain has a handful of counts. The antigen is unknown. The donors, nominally healthy at sampling, likely had unrecorded immune exposures. This PCR relied on a set of 60 Vbeta primers and 13 Jbeta primers. The method was immunoSEQ multiplex PCR; TCRdb's version includes in-frame clones alone and lacks a portion of them. The sample gives 150,000 to 200,000 clones, roughly 79% of which show up once; roughly 1% is in the top ten. V was pared by 0 bases and J by 3 bases, with 14 bases between. Per germline, CDR1 MNHEY and CDR2 SVGAGI. The CDR3 loop spans 16 amino acids. This record belongs to a study of cytomegalovirus exposure and HLA in healthy donors. Findings and caveats of the study: In a later analysis, donors in an Asian-associated ancestry cluster reportedly had fewer N-insertions in productive TCRs than the cohort mean. Three chains tied to CMV proved CMV antigen-specific in vitro.

Sequenced sample: PBMCs. The genes are TRBV6-5 and TRBJ1-2, with D perhaps TRBD1 (6 bases). This sequence originates from a middle-aged woman in good health and CMV-seronegative. Written as DNA, the CDR3 is TGTGCCAGCAGTTACTCGGGACAACTCCTACACTATGGCTACACCTTC. Its protein is CASSYSGQLLHYGYTF.